The 23 T cell receptor beta chains reported below all come from one sample, sequenced in a study of cytomegalovirus exposure and HLA in healthy donors. A multiplex PCR was run with 60 Vbeta primers and 13 Jbeta primers. The protocol was immunoSEQ multiplex PCR, while the TCRdb copy is restricted to in-frame clones and leaves out a portion. The sample shows under 130,000 clones, roughly three quarters of them seen only once. Material: PBMCs. The receptor set was obtained from a man in his fifties or sixties in good health and CMV-seropositive.

The chain recombines TRBV11-3 with TRBJ2-1; D might be TRBD2 (6 bases). Trimming stripped 5 bases from V and 2 bases from J, with 13 bases between. Germline assignment: CDR1 SGHNT and CDR2 YENEEA. CDR3 length: 15 residues. The CDR3 nucleotides read TGTGCCAGCAGCCCAGGCGGCGGGACCTACAATGAGCAGTTCTTC. It is translated as CASSPGGGTYNEQFF.

This clone was counted once. V usage is TRBV28 and J usage is TRBJ2-7, with 14 bases that match TRBD2. The CDR3 runs to 15 residues. Germline-derived CDR1 and CDR2 are MDHEN and SYDVKM. Trimming took 6 bases from V and 3 from J; bases not matched to a gene: 4. The CDR3 here is CASSSGLAGVYEQYF. DNA for the CDR3: TGTGCCAGCAGCTCGGGACTAGCGGGAGTCTACGAGCAGTACTTC.

V is TRBV19 and J is TRBJ2-5; 9 bases match TRBD1. The CDR3 length is 15 residues. The junction had 5 bases not matched to a gene; V was cut back by 4 bases and J by 2 bases. Germline CDR1 reads LNHDA; CDR2 reads SQIVND (reference sequence). CDR3 in amino acids: CASSRGDRAQETQYF. For the CDR3, the DNA is TGTGCCAGTAGTAGGGGGGACAGGGCTCAAGAGACCCAGTACTTC.

This clone was counted only a few times. The same CDR3 also results from other DNA sequences found in this sample. The rearrangement uses TRBV4-1 and TRBJ2-5, with a weak D call TRBD2 (7 bases). CDR3 length: 15 residues. Germline V gene sequence: CDR1 MGHRA, CDR2 YSYEKL. The V end was cut by 1 base, the J end by 3 bases, with 12 bases between. The DNA for the CDR3 is TGCGCCAGCAGCCAAGGGAGGGGGGGGGAAGAGACCCAGTACTTC. It specifies CASSQGRGGEETQYF.

The chain combines TRBV5-1 with TRBJ2-2, with TRBD2 as a possible D gene (5 bases). Germline-derived CDR1 and CDR2 are SGHRS and YFSETQ. The CDR3 contains 18 residues. Trimming stripped 4 bases from V and 0 bases from J, with 19 bases between. As DNA, the CDR3 is TGCGCCAGCAGCCGGGGTGGCAGACTAACCTCGAACACCGGGGAGCTGTTTTTT. Translated: CASSRGGRLTSNTGELFF.

The CDR3 sequence is CASSRGLAVNNEQFF. The CDR3 bases are TGTGCCAGCAGCCGAGGACTAGCGGTTAACAATGAGCAGTTCTTC. This chain joins TRBV11-3 and TRBJ2-1, with 10 bases fitting TRBD2. V shed 5 bases and J 5 bases; nucleotides not matched to a gene: 6. The CDR3 extends over 15 amino acids. The germline V gene has CDR1 SGHNT and CDR2 YENEEA.

The genes are TRBV18 and TRBJ2-7; TRBD1 agrees at 10 bases. CDR3 size: 16 residues. Germline values: CDR1 KGHSH, CDR2 LQKENI. Trimming removed 1 base from V and 1 base from J; junction bases left unmatched: 4. CDR3 loop: CASSPRSGQGSYEQYF. In nucleotides, the CDR3 is TGTGCCAGCTCACCACGGTCGGGACAGGGGTCCTACGAGCAGTACTTC.

This clone was seen more than once but under ten times. This chain connects TRBV5-6 to TRBJ1-4; D gene ambiguous. Germline CDR1 reads SGHDT; CDR2 reads YYEEEE. The CDR3 consists of 14 residues. With 1 base removed from V and 8 bases from J, the gap between germline ends came to 12 bases. Written as DNA, the CDR3 is TGTGCCAGCAGCTTGAGCGCCGGGAGAGAAAAACTGTTTTTT. This gives the protein CASSLSAGREKLFF.

This clone has more than one count but fewer than ten. CDR3 nucleotides: TGTGCCACCAGCCAGGACAGGGGGCTTCAAGAGACCCAGTACTTC. The encoded protein is CATSQDRGLQETQYF. The V and J genes are TRBV15 and TRBJ2-5; 11 bases map to TRBD1. The CDR3 runs to 15 residues. Germline trimming cut 5 bases from V and 2 bases from J; bases unmatched to any gene: 4. Germline V gene lookup returns CDR1 LNHNV and CDR2 YYDKDF (reference sequence).

For this clone: One end of the junction varies from germline; a read error may be responsible. This sequence joins TRBV7-9 and TRBJ1-1, with D maybe TRBD1 (5 bases). CDR1 is SEHNR and CDR2 is FQNEAQ in the germline V gene (reference sequence). CDR3 length equals 12 residues. CDR3 bases: TGTTCCAGCATCTCGGGGGTGGCTGAAGCTTTCTTT. Translation: CSSISGVAEAFF.

This chain connects TRBV2 to TRBJ2-2, with D hard to call. The germline V and J ends were trimmed by 1 base and 2 bases, with 8 bases remaining between them. The germline V gene encodes CDR1 SNHLY and CDR2 FYNNEI. The CDR3 length is 15 residues. The CDR3 DNA reads as TGTGCCAGCAGTGAAGGTAGCACAAACACCGGGGAGCTGTTTTTT. Its protein is CASSEGSTNTGELFF.

The V gene is TRBV6-1, the J gene TRBJ1-1, with TRBD1 identical over 9 bases. The CDR3 length is 14 residues. CDR1 is MNHNS and CDR2 is SASEGT in the germline V gene. V lost 5 bases to trimming and J lost 3 bases; unmatched junction nucleotides: 4. CDR3 sequence: CASSQQGADTEAFF. CDR3 coding DNA: TGTGCCAGCAGTCAACAGGGGGCGGACACTGAAGCTTTCTTT.

The chain combines TRBV9 with TRBJ2-3; 11 bases fit TRBD2. The length of the CDR3 is 20 residues. In germline, CDR1 is SGDLS, CDR2 YYNGEE. V shed 0 bases, J shed 1 base, and the junction held 13 bases outside the gene matches. This CDR3 reads CASSVALAGGPNKRTDTQYF. CDR3 sequence (DNA): TGTGCCAGCAGCGTAGCGCTAGCGGGAGGACCTAATAAACGCACAGATACGCAGTATTTT.

The chain is built from TRBV18 and TRBJ2-6; D possibly corresponds to TRBD1 (6 bases). The V gene lost 1 base and the J gene lost 0 bases, with 13 bases spanning the gap. CDR3 length: 18 amino acids. Germline values: CDR1 KGHSH, CDR2 LQKENI. CDR3 residues: CASSPLFRGHSGANVLTF. The CDR3 DNA is TGTGCCAGCTCACCACTATTCAGGGGACACTCTGGGGCCAACGTCCTGACTTTC.

The J gene is TRBJ1-1, the V gene TRBV19, with TRBD1 identical over 11 bases. The germline V gene encodes CDR1 LNHDA and CDR2 SQIVND (reference sequence). V was clipped by 9 bases and J by 2 bases; unmatched bases: 17. This CDR3 has 18 residues. The CDR3 coding sequence is TGTGCCAGCCGGCAGAGAGAGGGGACAGGGGGTTTTAACACTGAAGCTTTCTTT. It yields the protein CASRQREGTGGFNTEAFF.

The chain employs TRBV2 and TRBJ2-7; possible D gene TRBD1, 5 bases. Trimming pared 5 bases from V and 3 bases from J, leaving 8 bases between. The germline gives CDR1 SNHLY, CDR2 FYNNEI. The CDR3 contains 12 residues. The CDR3 coding sequence is TGTGCCAGCAGTCGACAGAGCTACGAGCAGTACTTC. This encodes CASSRQSYEQYF.

The chain combines TRBV6-5 with TRBJ1-2, with 7 nucleotides matching TRBD1. The germline CDR1 and CDR2 sequences are MNHEY and SVGAGI. The CDR3 runs 13 residues. J lost 5 bases, V lost 6 bases, and 6 bases had no gene match. The CDR3 here is CASRPGTEYGYTF. The DNA for the CDR3 is TGTGCCAGCAGGCCCGGGACAGAGTATGGCTACACCTTC.

The V gene is TRBV5-1, the J gene TRBJ2-7; 7 nucleotides agree with TRBD1. In germline, CDR1 is SGHRS, CDR2 YFSETQ. CDR3 length equals 15 residues. Germline trimming cut 3 bases from V and 2 bases from J; bases unmatched to any gene: 8. The CDR3 sequence: CASSSSPGQPYEQYF. CDR3 nucleotide sequence: TGCGCCAGCAGCTCCTCTCCGGGACAGCCCTACGAGCAGTACTTC.

In its sample, this clone was seen once. The V call is TRBV6-1, the J call TRBJ1-4; the match to TRBD1 covers 8 bases. The CDR3 consists of 15 residues. The germline CDR1 and CDR2 sequences are MNHNS and SASEGT. With V trimmed by 5 bases and J by 4 bases, 6 bases remained unmatched. The CDR3, as DNA: TGTGCCAGCAGTAAAGTACAGGGGGTTAATGAAAAACTGTTTTTT. Encoded protein: CASSKVQGVNEKLFF.

The J gene is TRBJ2-7, the V gene TRBV5-1, with D possibly being TRBD1 (8 bases). The CDR3 is 22 residues long. Looked up from germline, CDR1 is SGHRS and CDR2 is YFSETQ. Trimming shortened V by 0 bases and J by 3 bases, and 34 bases separated the two germline ends. CDR3 amino acids: CASSLGTGMNAWTSGADYEQYF. In DNA form, the CDR3 reads TGCGCCAGCAGCTTGGGGACAGGGATGAATGCGTGGACCAGCGGGGCCGACTACGAGCAGTACTTC.

V is TRBV15 and J is TRBJ2-7; 7 bases match TRBD2. V was pared by 3 bases and J by 5 bases, with 7 bases of the junction left unmatched. Germline CDR1 is LNHNV and CDR2 is YYDKDF (reference sequence). The CDR3 totals 14 residues. CDR3 sequence reads: CATSRAGVQNEQYF. The CDR3 region has the DNA TGTGCCACCAGCAGGGCGGGAGTTCAAAACGAGCAGTACTTC.

The CDR3 protein is CASSLVARRRSSYNEQFF. DNA for the CDR3: TGTGCCAGCAGCTTAGTGGCCCGGCGGCGCAGCTCCTACAATGAGCAGTTCTTC. The V and J genes are TRBV7-8 and TRBJ2-1; unclear D gene. Trimming took 1 base from V and 0 from J, leaving 16 bases between them. This CDR3 region has 18 residues. Looked up from germline, CDR1 is SGHVS and CDR2 is FQNEAQ.

The gene calls are TRBV28 and TRBJ2-5; 16 bases map to TRBD2. Germline CDR1 MDHEN, CDR2 SYDVKM. V trimming: 2 bases; J trimming: 4 bases; junction bases outside the gene matches: 7. This CDR3 has 18 amino acids. CDR3 region: CASSLGVGLAGGGETQYF. CDR3 DNA sequence: TGTGCCAGCAGTTTAGGAGTGGGACTAGCGGGAGGGGGAGAGACCCAGTACTTC.